Presented here are 26 T cell receptor beta chains from one specimen sequenced in a study of blood T cell repertoires in COVID-19 (dated by TCRdb to 2019 to 2021). Receptor amplification or capture employed the immunoSEQ multiplex PCR assay. TCRdb re-hosts the immuneACCESS table, in-frame sequences only. Its copies lack some clones; in the studies checked, an unresolved V gene accounts for under half of them, and the cause for the rest is not known. Present in this sample are some 35,000 clones, 80% to 90% of which were seen just once. Of the sample, around 14% is held by the ten largest clones. The sequenced sample consisted of peripheral blood. The receptors come from a man aged 55 to 69 with active COVID-19.

This clone showed up just once. The DNA of the CDR3 is TGTGCCAGCAGCCCAGGGGGTGGGACAGATCAGTTCTTC. Encoded protein: CASSPGGGTDQFF. This sequence joins TRBV11-3 and TRBJ2-1; TRBD1 matches 7 bases. The germline gives CDR1 SGHNT, CDR2 YENEEA. V lost 5 bases, J lost 13 bases, and 11 bases stayed unmatched. This CDR3 comprises 13 residues.

The chain couples TRBV11-2 to TRBJ1-2; 11 bases are a match to TRBD1. With V trimmed by 0 bases and J by 3 bases, 9 bases remained unmatched. There are 18 residues in the CDR3. Looked up from germline, CDR1 is SGHAT and CDR2 is FQNNGV. As DNA, the CDR3 is TGTGCCAGCAGCTTAGAGTGGACAGGGGGCACAAGAGACTATGGCTACACCTTC. This sequence encodes CASSLEWTGGTRDYGYTF.

The CDR3 sequence is CASSQGLILRQYF. For the CDR3, the DNA is TGTGCCAGCAGCCAGGGACTAATCCTCCGGCAGTACTTC. The chain uses TRBV5-6 and TRBJ2-7, with 7 bases aligning to TRBD2. Trimming took 4 bases from V and 9 from J; bases not matched to a gene: 10. CDR3 size: 13 residues. Germline values: CDR1 SGHDT, CDR2 YYEEEE.

On this clone itself: A read error may account for a junction end that differs from germline. V is TRBV7-7 and J is TRBJ2-3; 8 bases map to TRBD2. CDR3 length: 15 amino acids. Germline V gives CDR1 SSHAT, CDR2 FNYEAQ (reference sequence). This CDR3 reads CASSLGAGELDTQYF. The CDR3 region has the DNA TGTGCTAGCAGCTTAGGAGCGGGAGAATTGGATACGCAGTATTTT. The full variable domain, its missing parts supplied by reference TRBV7-7 and TRBJ2-3, is GAGVSQSPRYKVTKRGQDVTLRCDPISSHATLYWYQQALGQGPEFLTYFNYEAQPDKSGLPSDRFSAERPEGSISTLTIQRTEQRDSAMYRCASSLGAGELDTQYFGPGTRLTVL.

This chain uses TRBV3-1 (or the pseudogene TRBV3-2) with TRBJ2-6; D is ambiguous. The germline V and J ends were trimmed by 2 bases and 1 base, with 3 bases remaining between them. The CDR3 consists of 14 residues. Germline loops: CDR1 LGHDT, CDR2 YNNKEL (reference sequence). The CDR3 coding sequence is TGTGCCAGCAGCCAACAATCTGGGGCCAACGTCCTGACTTTC. Protein sequence: CASSQQSGANVLTF.

The chain combines TRBV19 with TRBJ2-1; possibly TRBD1 for D (8 bases). Germline V gene data show CDR1 as LNHDA and CDR2 as SQIVND (reference sequence). V was clipped by 1 base and J by 8 bases, with 18 bases between them. The CDR3 is 16 amino acids. The CDR3 DNA is TGTGCCAGTAGTATAGGGCACAGGGGGGGAGGGGATGAGCAGTTCTTC. The encoded protein is CASSIGHRGGGDEQFF.

This rearrangement joins TRBV7-3 to TRBJ2-1; 10 positions agree with TRBD1. The J segment lost 8 bases and the V segment lost 3 bases, leaving 1 base of the junction unmatched. Germline lookup yields CDR1 SGHTA and CDR2 FQGTGA. CDR3 length: 13 amino acids. CDR3 DNA sequence: TGTGCCAGCAGCTTGGACAGGGGGGATGAGCAGTTCTTC. Translation: CASSLDRGDEQFF.

This sequence joins TRBV6-5 and TRBJ2-7, with 9 bases aligning to TRBD1. The germline gives CDR1 MNHEY, CDR2 SVGAGI. The CDR3 extends over 14 amino acids. The ends lost 6 bases at V and 3 bases at J; junction bases unmatched: 6. This CDR3 is CASRTTGGIYEQYF. The CDR3 DNA reads as TGTGCCAGCAGAACTACAGGGGGCATCTACGAGCAGTACTTC.

The chain has TRBV9 and TRBJ2-7; possibly TRBD2 for D (5 bases). The V end lost 4 bases, the J end lost 3 bases, and 20 bases lay between the germline ends. The CDR3 sequence is 16 residues long. Germline V gives CDR1 SGDLS, CDR2 YYNGEE. The CDR3 sequence: CASSRGLVAGLYEQYF. The CDR3 DNA is TGTGCCAGCAGCAGAGGGTTGGTTGCGGGCCTCTACGAGCAGTACTTC.

This chain connects TRBV11-3 to TRBJ2-1, with 9 bases that match TRBD2. CDR3 length: 17 residues. Germline-derived CDR1 and CDR2 are SGHNT and YENEEA. V shed 1 base and J 5 bases; nucleotides not matched to a gene: 9. The CDR3 is CASSLGAGTSKNNEQFF. The CDR3 DNA reads as TGTGCCAGCAGCTTAGGAGCCGGGACTAGCAAAAACAATGAGCAGTTCTTC. Complete variable domain (other parts from reference TRBV11-3 and TRBJ2-1): EAGVVQSPRYKIIEKKQPVAFWCNPISGHNTLYWYLQNLGQGPELLIRYENEEAVDDSQLPKDRFSAERLKGVDSTLKIQPAELGDSAVYLCASSLGAGTSKNNEQFFGPGTRLTVL.

This chain links TRBV30 with TRBJ2-3; the match to TRBD2 covers 10 bases. This CDR3 is built from 16 residues. The V gene end was trimmed by 4 bases and the J gene end by 0 bases; junction bases not matched to a gene: 7. Germline CDR1 reads GTSNPN; CDR2 reads SVGIG (reference sequence). The CDR3 region is CAWNLGLAASTDTQYF. CDR3 nucleotides: TGTGCCTGGAATCTAGGACTAGCGGCTAGCACAGATACGCAGTATTTT. Based on the CDR3 plus reference TRBV30 and TRBJ2-3, the full variable domain is SQTIHQWPATLVQPVGSPLSLECTVEGTSNPNLYWYRQAAGRGLQLLFYSVGIGQISSEVPQNLSASRPQDRQFILSSKKLLLSDSGFYLCAWNLGLAASTDTQYFGPGTRLTVL.

V usage is TRBV3-1 (or the pseudogene TRBV3-2) and J usage is TRBJ1-4; tentative D call: TRBD1 (6 bases). CDR1 is LGHDT and CDR2 is YNNKEL in the germline V gene (reference sequence). The V end lost 2 bases, the J end lost 0 bases, and 13 bases lay between the germline ends. This CDR3 has 17 residues. The CDR3 region has the DNA TGTGCCAGCAGCCAAAAAGCAGGGGTTGCAACTAATGAAAAACTGTTTTTT. It encodes CASSQKAGVATNEKLFF.

A single count supports this clone. As DNA, the CDR3 is TGTGCCAGTAGTACTAGCTCTGGGGCCAACGTCCTGACTTTC. This gives the protein CASSTSSGANVLTF. This chain joins TRBV19 and TRBJ2-6, with D uncertain. Germline V gives CDR1 LNHDA, CDR2 SQIVND (reference sequence). Trimming stripped 4 bases from V and 0 bases from J, with 4 bases between. This CDR3 has 14 amino acids. The whole variable domain, filled in from reference TRBV19 and TRBJ2-6, reads DGGITQSPKYLFRKEGQNVTLSCEQNLNHDAMYWYRQDPGQGLRLIYYSQIVNDFQKGDIAEGYSVSREKKESFPLTVTSAQKNPTAFYLCASSTSSGANVLTFGAGSRLTVL.

This chain connects TRBV29-1 to TRBJ2-5; D is possibly TRBD2 (5 bases). The germline V gene has CDR1 SQVTM and CDR2 ANQGSEA. CDR3 length equals 13 residues. Trimming removed 7 bases from V and 4 bases from J, with 16 bases in between. CDR3 residues: CSAVRRPSETQYF. For the CDR3, the DNA is TGCAGCGCCGTACGGAGGCCCTCAGAGACCCAGTACTTC.

In DNA form, the CDR3 reads TGTGCCAGCAGTTTGACTAGCGGGAGTGGGACCGGGGAGCTGTTTTTT. The encoded protein is CASSLTSGSGTGELFF. The chain has TRBV2 and TRBJ2-2; 12 bases map to TRBD2. The CDR3 consists of 16 residues. With V trimmed by 5 bases and J by 5 bases, 6 bases remained unmatched. Germline lookup yields CDR1 SNHLY and CDR2 FYNNEI.

V usage is TRBV2 and J usage is TRBJ2-6, with 7 bases fitting TRBD1. V gave up 3 bases and J gave up 4 bases; unmatched junction bases: 6. CDR3 size: 16 residues. Germline CDR1 is SNHLY and CDR2 is FYNNEI. The CDR3 sequence is CASSDRQGTGANVLTF. The CDR3 nucleotides are TGTGCCAGCAGTGACCGACAGGGAACCGGGGCCAACGTCCTGACTTTC.

This rearrangement joins TRBV7-3 to TRBJ2-1, with 10 nucleotides matching TRBD2. This CDR3 has 17 residues. From germline, CDR1 is SGHTA and CDR2 FQGTGA. With 1 base clipped from V and 2 bases from J, the junction kept 5 bases outside the gene matches. CDR3 amino acids: CASSLRASGSPYNEQFF. CDR3 coding DNA: TGTGCCAGCAGCTTAAGGGCTAGCGGGAGTCCCTACAATGAGCAGTTCTTC.

This chain links TRBV7-8 with TRBJ1-4, with D possibly being TRBD1 (5 bases). Trimming shortened V by 2 bases and J by 8 bases, and 12 bases separated the two germline ends. The CDR3 has 14 residues. The germline gives CDR1 SGHVS, CDR2 FQNEAQ. CDR3 loop: CASSLRPGGEKLFF. The CDR3 region has the DNA TGTGCCAGCAGCTTAAGGCCGGGGGGAGAAAAACTGTTTTTT.

The chain recombines TRBV7-9 with TRBJ2-3, with 9 nucleotides matching TRBD2. The J segment lost 0 bases and the V segment lost 5 bases, leaving 9 bases of the junction unmatched. The CDR3 totals 17 residues. Per germline, CDR1 SEHNR and CDR2 FQNEAQ (reference sequence). CDR3 in amino acids: CASSRYQTSGSTDTQYF. The CDR3 region has the DNA TGTGCCAGCAGCCGATACCAGACTAGCGGTAGCACAGATACGCAGTATTTT.

This rearrangement joins TRBV5-1 to TRBJ2-5; 9 bases match TRBD1. Per germline, CDR1 SGHRS and CDR2 YFSETQ. Germline trimming cut 6 bases from V and 5 bases from J; bases unmatched to any gene: 8. The CDR3 consists of 14 residues. The CDR3 loop is CASTSGQGGETQYF. The DNA of the CDR3 is TGCGCCAGCACCTCGGGACAGGGAGGGGAGACCCAGTACTTC.

The chain has TRBV7-6 and TRBJ2-1, with D possibly matching TRBD2 (5 bases). V lost 5 bases and J 0 bases, leaving 20 bases between the germline ends. This CDR3 region has 18 residues. Germline V gene data show CDR1 as SGHVS and CDR2 as FNYEAQ. The CDR3 DNA reads as TGTGCCAGCAGCCCCTACGCGAGAGCGGAAAGCTCCTACAATGAGCAGTTCTTC. Its protein is CASSPYARAESSYNEQFF.

The V call is TRBV18, the J call TRBJ2-2; TRBD2 matches 14 bases. The CDR3 is made up of 17 amino acids. Germline CDR1 and CDR2: KGHSH and LQKENI. V lost 0 bases, J lost 6 bases, and 3 bases stayed unmatched. CDR3 bases: TGTGCCAGCTCACCACCCGGACTAGCGGGAGGCGCCGGGGAGCTGTTTTTT. Its translation is CASSPPGLAGGAGELFF.

CDR3 sequence (DNA): TGCGCCAGCAGCCAAGAGTCTTGGCGGCCTAACACTGAAGCTTTCTTT. This sequence encodes CASSQESWRPNTEAFF. The J gene is TRBJ1-1, the V gene TRBV4-1; D is unclear. Deletions cut 0 bases from V and 2 bases from J, with 13 bases between. This CDR3 is built from 16 residues. The germline V gene encodes CDR1 MGHRA and CDR2 YSYEKL.

This clone was seen only once. J is TRBJ1-5 and V is TRBV7-2; tentative D call: TRBD1 (6 bases). From germline, CDR1 is SGHTA and CDR2 FQGNSA. Trimming pared 5 bases from V and 0 bases from J, leaving 8 bases between. The CDR3 runs to 14 residues. CDR3 sequence (DNA): TGTGCCAGCAGCCGGACAGTTAGCAATCAGCCCCAGCATTTT. It yields the protein CASSRTVSNQPQHF.

This clone occurred a few times. This chain connects TRBV5-5 to TRBJ2-2, with TRBD2 identical over 8 bases. V lost 4 bases and J lost 6; bases outside the gene matches: 11. This CDR3 comprises 16 residues. Per the germline V gene, CDR1 is SGHKS and CDR2 is YYEKEE (reference sequence). The DNA for the CDR3 is TGTGCCAGCAGCCCCCGAATAGCGGGATCGTCCGGGGAGCTGTTTTTT. Its translation is CASSPRIAGSSGELFF. Full variable domain (missing parts from reference TRBV5-5 and TRBJ2-2): DAGVTQSPTHLIKTRGQQVTLRCSPISGHKSVSWYQQVLGQGPQFIFQYYEKEERGRGNFPDRFSARQFPNYSSELNVNALLLGDSALYLCASSPRIAGSSGELFFGEGSRLTVL.

This rearrangement joins TRBV29-1 to TRBJ2-1; possible D gene TRBD2, 6 bases. Germline CDR1 is SQVTM and CDR2 is ANQGSEA. CDR3 length: 16 amino acids. V was shortened by 6 bases and J by 7 bases, with 25 bases between the two germline ends. The CDR3 region has the DNA TGCAGCGTGGGGCTAGCGATGACTGTCCGGGGGAATGAGCAGTTCTTC. The encoded protein is CSVGLAMTVRGNEQFF.